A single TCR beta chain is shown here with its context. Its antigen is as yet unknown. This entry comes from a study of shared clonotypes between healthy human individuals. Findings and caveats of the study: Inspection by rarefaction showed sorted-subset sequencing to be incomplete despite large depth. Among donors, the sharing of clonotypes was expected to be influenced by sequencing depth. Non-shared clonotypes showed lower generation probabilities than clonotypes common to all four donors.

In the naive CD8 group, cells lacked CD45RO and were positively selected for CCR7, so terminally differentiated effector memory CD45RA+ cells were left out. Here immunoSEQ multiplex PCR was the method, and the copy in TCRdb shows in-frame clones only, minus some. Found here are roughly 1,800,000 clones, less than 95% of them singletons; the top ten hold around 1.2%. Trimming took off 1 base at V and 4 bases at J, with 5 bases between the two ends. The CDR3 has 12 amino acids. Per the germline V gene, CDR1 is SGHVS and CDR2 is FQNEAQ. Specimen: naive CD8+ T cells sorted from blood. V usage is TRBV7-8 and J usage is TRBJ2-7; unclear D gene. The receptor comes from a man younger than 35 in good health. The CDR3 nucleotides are TGTGCCAGCAGCTTAGAGCCTTACGAGCAGTACTTC. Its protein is CASSLEPYEQYF.